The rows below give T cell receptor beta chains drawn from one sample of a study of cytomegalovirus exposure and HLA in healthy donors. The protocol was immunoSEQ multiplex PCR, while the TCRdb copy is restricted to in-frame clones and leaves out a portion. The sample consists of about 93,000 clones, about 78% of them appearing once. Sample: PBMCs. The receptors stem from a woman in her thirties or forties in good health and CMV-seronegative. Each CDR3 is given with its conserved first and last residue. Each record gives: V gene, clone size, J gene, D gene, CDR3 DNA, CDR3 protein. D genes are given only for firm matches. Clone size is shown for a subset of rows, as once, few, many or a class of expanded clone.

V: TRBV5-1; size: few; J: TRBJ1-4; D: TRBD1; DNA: TGCGCCAGCAGCAGGGGACAGCTTCTTGAAAAACTGTTTTTT; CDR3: CASSRGQLLEKLFF
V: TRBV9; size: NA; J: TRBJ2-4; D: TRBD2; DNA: TGTGCCAGCAGCTCGGGACTAGCGGGAGAGGGGGGAGCCAAAAACATTCAGTACTTC; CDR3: CASSSGLAGEGGAKNIQYF
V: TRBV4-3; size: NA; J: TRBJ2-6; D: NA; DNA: TGCGCCAGCAGCCAAGACGCAGGGTCTGGGGCCAACGTCCTGACTTTC; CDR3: CASSQDAGSGANVLTF
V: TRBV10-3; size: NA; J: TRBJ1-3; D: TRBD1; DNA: TGTGCCATCAGTTTAGCCGACAGGGGGTTGTCTGGAAACACCATATATTTT; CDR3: CAISLADRGLSGNTIYF
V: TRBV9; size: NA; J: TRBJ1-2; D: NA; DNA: TGTGCCAGCAGCGAGGGGTATACAGGCTACACCTTC; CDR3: CASSEGYTGYTF
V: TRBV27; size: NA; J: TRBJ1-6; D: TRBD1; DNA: TGTGCCAGCAGACCCCTCGCGGGACAGGGTGTCCAAATTTCACCCCTCCACTTT; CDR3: CASRPLAGQGVQISPLHF
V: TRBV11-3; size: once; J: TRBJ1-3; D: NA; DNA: TGTGCCAGCAGCTTAGGAGGCACTGGAAACACCATATATTTT; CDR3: CASSLGGTGNTIYF
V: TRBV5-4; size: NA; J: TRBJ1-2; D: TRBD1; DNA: TGTGCCAGCAGCACACCGACAGGGAATGGCTACACCTTC; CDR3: CASSTPTGNGYTF
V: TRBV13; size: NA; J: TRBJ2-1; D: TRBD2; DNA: TGTGCCAGCAGCTTAGTACTAGCGGGGGTCAATGAGCAGTTCTTC; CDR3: CASSLVLAGVNEQFF
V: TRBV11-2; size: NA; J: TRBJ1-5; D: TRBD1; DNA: TGTGCCAGCAGCATCGACAGGGGGCTAGATCAGCCCCAGCATTTT; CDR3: CASSIDRGLDQPQHF
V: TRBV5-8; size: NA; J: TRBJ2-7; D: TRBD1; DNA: TGTGCCAGCAGCCTAGGGACAGGGGGCGAGCAGTACTTC; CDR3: CASSLGTGGEQYF
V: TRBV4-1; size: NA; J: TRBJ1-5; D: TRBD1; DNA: TGCGCCAGCAGCCAAGATAACGAGGGGGCGGGCAATCAGCCCCAGCATTTT; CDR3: CASSQDNEGAGNQPQHF
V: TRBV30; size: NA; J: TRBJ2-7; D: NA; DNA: TGTGCCTGGAGTATGGCAGGCACCTACGAGCAGTACTTC; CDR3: CAWSMAGTYEQYF
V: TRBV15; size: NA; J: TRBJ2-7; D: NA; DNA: TGTGCCACCAGCAGAGGACACAGCGAGCAGTACTTC; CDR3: CATSRGHSEQYF
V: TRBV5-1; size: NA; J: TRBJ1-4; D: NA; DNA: TGCGCCAGCAGCTTGGCTGCGTTTGAAAAACTGTTTTTT; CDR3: CASSLAAFEKLFF
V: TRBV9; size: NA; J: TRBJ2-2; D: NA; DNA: TGTGCCAGCAGCGTAGGATGGAGCACCGGGGAGCTGTTTTTT; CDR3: CASSVGWSTGELFF
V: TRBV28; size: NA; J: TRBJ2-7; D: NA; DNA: TGTGCCAGCAGTTTTTGGGGGGTTCGGAGCGAGCAGTACTTC; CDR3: CASSFWGVRSEQYF
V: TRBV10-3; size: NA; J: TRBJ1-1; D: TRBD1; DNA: TGTGCCATCAGTGAGTCGCGATCCCGACAGGGACCAAACACTGAAGCTTTCTTT; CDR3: CAISESRSRQGPNTEAFF
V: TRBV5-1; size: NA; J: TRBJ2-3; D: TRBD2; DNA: TGCGCCAGCAGCTTGGTGGTGACTAGCGGGGCAGATACGCAGTATTTT; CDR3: CASSLVVTSGADTQYF
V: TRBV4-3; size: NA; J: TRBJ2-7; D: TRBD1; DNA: TGCGCCAGCAGCCAAGCCGAGGGGACAGGGGGTTCCGAGCAGTACTTC; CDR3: CASSQAEGTGGSEQYF
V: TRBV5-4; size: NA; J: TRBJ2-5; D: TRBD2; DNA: TGTGCCAGCAGTCCCCGGACTAGCCTGATGGAGACCCAGTACTTC; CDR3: CASSPRTSLMETQYF
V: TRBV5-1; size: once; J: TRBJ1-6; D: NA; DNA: TGCGCCAGCAGCGAGGGACTGACTAATTCACCCCTCCACTTT; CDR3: CASSEGLTNSPLHF
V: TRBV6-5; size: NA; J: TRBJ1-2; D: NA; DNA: TGTGCCAGCAGTGACCGGGACTCTTACGGCTACACCTTC; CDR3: CASSDRDSYGYTF
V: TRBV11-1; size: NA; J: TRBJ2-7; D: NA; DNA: TGTGCCAGCAGCCCCGGGAATGGGTTGGAGCAGTACTTC; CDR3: CASSPGNGLEQYF
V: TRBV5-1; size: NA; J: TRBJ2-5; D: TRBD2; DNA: TGCGCCAGTTCGGGAGGGCCCCAAGAGACCCAGTACTTC; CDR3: CASSGGPQETQYF
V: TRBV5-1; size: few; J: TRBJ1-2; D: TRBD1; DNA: TGCGCCAGCAGCCCAGACAGGGGCGCCTATGGCTACACCTTC; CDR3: CASSPDRGAYGYTF
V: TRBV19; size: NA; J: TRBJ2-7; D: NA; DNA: TGTGCCAGTAGGACGGAGATCTACGAGCAGTACTTC; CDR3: CASRTEIYEQYF
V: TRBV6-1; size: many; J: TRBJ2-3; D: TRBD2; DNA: TGTGCCAGCAGTGGACTAGCGGGAGGGCCAGATACGCAGTATTTT; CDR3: CASSGLAGGPDTQYF
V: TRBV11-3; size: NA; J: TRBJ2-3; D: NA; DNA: TGTGTCAGCAGCCAGAATCCCAATACGCAGTATTTT; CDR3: CVSSQNPNTQYF
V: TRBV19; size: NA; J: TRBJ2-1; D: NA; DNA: TGTGCCAGTAGTGAGTTGGCAGGGATTGAGCAGTTCTTC; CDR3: CASSELAGIEQFF
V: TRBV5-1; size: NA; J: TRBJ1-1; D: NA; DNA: TGCGCCAGCAGCCAGGACAAAGGGAACACTGAAGCTTTCTTT; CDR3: CASSQDKGNTEAFF
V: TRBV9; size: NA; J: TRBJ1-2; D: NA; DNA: TGTGCCAGCAGCCTCGAGGGGGACTATGGCTACACCTTC; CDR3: CASSLEGDYGYTF
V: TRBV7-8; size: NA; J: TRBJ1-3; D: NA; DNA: TGTGCCAGCAGCTTAGCCAGAGGAAACACCATATATTTT; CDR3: CASSLARGNTIYF
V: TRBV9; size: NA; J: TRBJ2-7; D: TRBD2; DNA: TGTGCCAGCAGCGCAGGGACTACGTGGGAGCAGTACTTC; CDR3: CASSAGTTWEQYF
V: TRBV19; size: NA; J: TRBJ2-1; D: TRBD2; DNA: TGTGCCAGTAGTCCTGGACTAGTCAATGAGCAGTTCTTC; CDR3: CASSPGLVNEQFF
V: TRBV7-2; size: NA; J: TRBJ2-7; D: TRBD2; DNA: TGTGCCAGCAGCTTAGCTCTAGCGGGAGTATCCGAGCAGTACTTC; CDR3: CASSLALAGVSEQYF
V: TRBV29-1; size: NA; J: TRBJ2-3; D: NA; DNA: TGCAGCGCCCTGGACTACCTTCTAGGGGCTCATACGCAGTATTTT; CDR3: CSALDYLLGAHTQYF
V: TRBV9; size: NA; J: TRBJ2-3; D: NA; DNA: TGTGCCAGCACACCCTGGATAACGGGAGTCGCAGATACGCAGTATTTT; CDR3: CASTPWITGVADTQYF
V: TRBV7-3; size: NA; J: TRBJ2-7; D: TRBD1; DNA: TGTGCCAGCAGCTTAGAGGGGGCGCGGGAGCAGTACTTC; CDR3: CASSLEGAREQYF
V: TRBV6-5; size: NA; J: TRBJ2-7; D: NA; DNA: TGTGCCAGCGGTCCCGGGACAACCTACGAGCAGTACTTC; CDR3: CASGPGTTYEQYF
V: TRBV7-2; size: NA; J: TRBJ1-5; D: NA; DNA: TGTGCCAGCAGCATTTGGCCTTCGAGGAATCAGCCCCAGCATTTT; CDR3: CASSIWPSRNQPQHF
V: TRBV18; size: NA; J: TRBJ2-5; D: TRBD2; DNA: TGTGCCAGCTCACCAGATAGACTAGCGGGAGTAAAGAAAGGAGAGACCCAGTACTTC; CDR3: CASSPDRLAGVKKGETQYF
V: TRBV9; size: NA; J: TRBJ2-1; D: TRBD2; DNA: TGTGCCAGCGGAGCGGGGAGGGAGCAGTTCTTC; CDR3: CASGAGREQFF
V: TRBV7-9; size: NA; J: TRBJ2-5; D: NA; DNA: TGTGCCAGCAGCTTAGTGTCCCCGGAGACCCAGTACTTC; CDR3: CASSLVSPETQYF
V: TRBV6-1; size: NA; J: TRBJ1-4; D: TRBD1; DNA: TGTGCCGCCCAAGCAGGGGGCGGAACTAATGAAAAACTGTTTTTT; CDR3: CAAQAGGGTNEKLFF
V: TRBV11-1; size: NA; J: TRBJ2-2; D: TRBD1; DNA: TGTGCCAGCACCGGGACAGGCCGGGACGGGGAGCTGTTTTTT; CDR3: CASTGTGRDGELFF
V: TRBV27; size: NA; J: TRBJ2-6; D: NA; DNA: TGTGCCAGCAGAAGAAGGGGGACCAACGTCCTGACTTTC; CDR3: CASRRRGTNVLTF
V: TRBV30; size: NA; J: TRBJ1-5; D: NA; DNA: TGTGCCTGGAGTCAAGGACCCCACGGGGATCAGCCCCAGCATTTT; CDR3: CAWSQGPHGDQPQHF
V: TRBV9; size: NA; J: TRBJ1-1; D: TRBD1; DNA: TGTGCCAGCAGCGTAGGGGACAGATACACTGAAGCTTTCTTT; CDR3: CASSVGDRYTEAFF
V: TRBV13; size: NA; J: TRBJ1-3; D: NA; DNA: TGTGCCAGCAGCCCTCGGGGATTGTCTTTTGGAAACACCATATATTTT; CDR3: CASSPRGLSFGNTIYF
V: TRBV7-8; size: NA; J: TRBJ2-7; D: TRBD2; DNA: TGTGCCAGCAGCCCGAGGACTAGCGGCTACGAGCAGTACTTC; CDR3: CASSPRTSGYEQYF
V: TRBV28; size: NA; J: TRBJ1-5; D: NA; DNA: TGTGCCAGCATCGCAGGGCCCTGGCAGCCCCAGCATTTT; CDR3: CASIAGPWQPQHF
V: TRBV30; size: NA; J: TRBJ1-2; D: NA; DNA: TGTGCCTGGAGCAACTATTTCGACAGGTCCAATGGCTACACCTTC; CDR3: CAWSNYFDRSNGYTF